This T cell receptor (beta chain) is from a study of long-term antiretroviral therapy in people with HIV. Study in general: Sampling started about a decade before the 2015 immediate-ART recommendation. Overall study results and limits: Before ART, certain clones expanded, and these dominated the repertoire at all time points. All blood samples came from the years 2004 to 2017, possibly under older ART regimens.

CDR3 length: 15 amino acids. Germline V gives CDR1 SGHVS, CDR2 FQNEAQ. Trimming at V came to 5 bases and at J to 4 bases, leaving 8 bases not matched to a gene. Regarding this clone: Its antigen is unknown.

Runs used v3.0 of the immunoSEQ assay and were done at survey level. The data were produced by immunoSEQ multiplex PCR, yet TCRdb's version contains in-frame clones alone and is incomplete. Of roughly 25,000 clones in the sample, roughly 82% were seen once. The chain employs TRBV7-8 and TRBJ1-5; 7 bases map to TRBD1. Source: unsorted PBMCs, taken 1.1 years before starting antiretroviral therapy. This TCR came from a woman younger than 45 with HIV. CDR3 coding DNA: TGTGCCAGCAGCGTTCAGACAGGGAGAAATCAGCCCCAGCATTTT. The encoded protein is CASSVQTGRNQPQHF.